Presented here are 15 T cell receptor beta chains from one specimen sequenced in a study of HIV-infected children after antiretroviral therapy interruption. RNA-based 3' RACE libraries used unique molecular identifiers. From the 3' RACE reads, TCRdb called clonotypes with MiXCR, one entry per CDR3 protein. The top ten hold roughly 1% of the sample, which has about 89,000 distinct CDR3 sequences, 6.9% seen once. As for treatment: PENTA 11 planned treatment interruption arm or continuous ART arm. The sample consisted of CD45RA+ CD4+ T cells from PBMCs, pooled from several time points, taken from a donor given antiretroviral therapy, either interrupted or continuous. Subset specified: naive CD4+ CD45RA+ CD45RO- T cells. Source of these receptors: a pool of human donors with HIV.

This clonotype was observed many times. The DNA for the CDR3 is TGTGCCAGTAAATCAATTCGGGGGGGCCGCGAAACTAGTCTAGATACGCAGTATTTT. The encoded protein is CASKSIRGGRETSLDTQYF. V is TRBV19 and J is TRBJ2-3, with 8 positions matching TRBD2. Germline loops: CDR1 LNHDA, CDR2 SQIVND (reference sequence). The CDR3 sequence is 19 residues long. J was trimmed by 5 bases and V by 7 bases; bases with no gene match: 23.

This clonotype was counted many times. The gene calls are TRBV10-1 and TRBJ2-7, with 8 bases matching TRBD2. The length of the CDR3 is 13 residues. Germline lookup yields CDR1 WNHNN and CDR2 SYGVQD (reference sequence). Trimming took 6 bases from V and 5 from J; bases not matched to a gene: 6. The CDR3, as DNA: TGCGCCAGCAGCCCCGTAGCGGGGAACGAGCAGTACTTC. Its translation is CASSPVAGNEQYF.

The table lists this clonotype with a count of one. The chain links TRBV12-3 or TRBV12-4 to TRBJ2-3; TRBD2 matches at 7 bases. V lost 7 bases to trimming and J lost 6 bases; unmatched junction nucleotides: 10. The CDR3 runs to 14 residues. CDR3 coding DNA: TGTGCCAGCACATACGGAACTAGCGCCGATACGCAGTATTTT. Its protein is CASTYGTSADTQYF.

This clonotype was recorded many times. V and J are TRBV12-3 or TRBV12-4 and TRBJ1-5; D is possibly TRBD1 (5 bases). This CDR3 is built from 18 residues. Trimming left V 2 bases short and J 2 bases short, with 19 bases between. CDR3 protein: CASSLFYRGVGGNQPQHF. The CDR3 DNA follows: TGTGCCAGCAGTTTATTTTATCGGGGCGTCGGTGGCAATCAGCCCCAGCATTTT.

This clonotype was detected ten times or more. The CDR3 loop reads CASSPRGMTGELFF. The CDR3 nucleotides read TGTGCCAGCAGCCCCAGGGGTATGACCGGGGAGCTGTTTTTT. V gene TRBV7-3 combines with J gene TRBJ2-2; D is possibly TRBD1 (6 bases). Germline V gene data show CDR1 as SGHTA and CDR2 as FQGTGA. V was clipped by 5 bases and J by 5 bases, with 12 bases between them. The CDR3 contains 14 residues. The entire variable domain, with the rest obtained from reference TRBV7-3 and TRBJ2-2, is as follows: GAGVSQTPSNKVTEKGKYVELRCDPISGHTALYWYRQSLGQGPEFLIYFQGTGAADDSGLPNDRFFAVRPEGSVSTLKIQRTERGDSAVYLCASSPRGMTGELFFGEGSRLTVL.

This clonotype was seen ten or more times. The chain links TRBV29-1 to TRBJ2-6; D gene unclear. Germline lookup yields CDR1 SQVTM and CDR2 ANQGSEA. CDR3 length: 14 residues. Trimming took off 4 bases at V and 0 bases at J, with 7 bases between the two ends. Here the CDR3 DNA reads TGCAGCGTTGGGCAGACCTCTGGGGCCAACGTCCTGACTTTC. Its protein is CSVGQTSGANVLTF.

In this sample, this clonotype turned up many times. This CDR3 reads CASSQSTDTQYF. CDR3 bases: TGTGCCAGCAGCCAGTCCACAGATACGCAGTATTTT. The chain links TRBV6-2 or TRBV6-3 to TRBJ2-3; unclear D gene. Trimming left V 6 bases short and J 2 bases short, with 6 bases between. CDR1 MNHEY and CDR2 SVGEGT come from the germline V gene. This CDR3 comprises 12 residues.

This clonotype was detected ten times or more. The chain joins TRBV20-1 to TRBJ2-1; D not certain. CDR1 is DFQATT, CDR2 SNEGSKA, per germline (reference sequence). This CDR3 contains 15 residues. Trimming stripped 2 bases from V and 8 bases from J, with 19 bases between. CDR3 sequence: CSARPSQHGRDEQFF. CDR3 DNA sequence: TGCAGTGCTAGACCCTCTCAGCACGGCCGGGATGAGCAGTTCTTC.

This clonotype has a count of ten or more. The chain uses TRBV30 and TRBJ1-6; D gene ambiguous. Germline V gives CDR1 GTSNPN, CDR2 SVGIG (reference sequence). This CDR3 contains 17 residues. V lost 2 bases and J lost 0, with 14 bases in between. CDR3 coding DNA: TGTGCCTGGAGTCCCTTCAGGCGCAGCTCCTATAATTCACCCCTCCACTTT. This gives the protein CAWSPFRRSSYNSPLHF.

This clonotype was seen many times. The V call is TRBV10-2, the J call TRBJ1-2; D is unresolved. Trimming removed 3 bases at V and 5 bases at J, with 10 bases between. In germline, CDR1 is WSHSY, CDR2 SAAADI. This CDR3 contains 13 residues. The CDR3, as DNA: TGCGCCAGCAGTGACGGCCCCCCTTATGGCTACACCTTC. This encodes CASSDGPPYGYTF.

This clonotype was counted ten times or more. V and J are TRBV12-3 or TRBV12-4 and TRBJ2-7, with D uncertain. V lost 6 bases and J 3 bases, leaving 18 bases between the germline ends. This CDR3 spans 15 amino acids. The DNA of the CDR3 is TGTGCCAGCAGCACTACGGTAGAAAGAAACTACGAGCAGTACTTC. Its protein product is CASSTTVERNYEQYF.

This clonotype has more than one count but fewer than ten. The CDR3 DNA reads TGTGCCAGCAGTCGAACGACAGGGGCCCATGGCTACACCTTC. The encoded protein is CASSRTTGAHGYTF. V and J are TRBV6-1 and TRBJ1-2; TRBD1 aligns across 8 bases. The CDR3 has 14 residues. The junction had 8 bases not matched to a gene; V was cut back by 5 bases and J by 6 bases. Germline lookup yields CDR1 MNHNS and CDR2 SASEGT.

This clonotype was found many times. The rearrangement links TRBV5-1 to TRBJ1-4; D unresolved. Germline V gene data show CDR1 as SGHRS and CDR2 as YFSETQ. V was clipped by 0 bases and J by 8 bases, with 14 bases between them. The CDR3 loop spans 15 amino acids. CDR3 bases: TGCGCCAGCAGCTTGGCCGGAGGGATGAGGGAAAAACTGTTTTTT. Protein product: CASSLAGGMREKLFF.

This clonotype was found many times. The genes are TRBV2 and TRBJ1-5, with a tentative D call TRBD1 (6 bases). Germline CDR1 SNHLY, CDR2 FYNNEI. The CDR3 consists of 14 residues. V was pared by 8 bases and J by 6 bases, with 17 bases between. CDR3 sequence: CASRADRYGQPQHF. In DNA, the CDR3 is TGTGCCAGCCGGGCAGACAGGTATGGTCAGCCCCAGCATTTT.

A few counts support this clonotype. CDR3 coding DNA: TGTGCCAGCAGCTTCGCGGGCGGGCAGTACTTC. Translating it yields CASSFAGGQYF. This chain connects TRBV5-4 to TRBJ2-7; TRBD2 is a possible D gene (5 bases). V lost 2 bases to trimming and J lost 9 bases, with 9 bases between them. Germline V gene sequence: CDR1 SGHNT, CDR2 YYREEE (reference sequence). The CDR3 runs to 11 residues.